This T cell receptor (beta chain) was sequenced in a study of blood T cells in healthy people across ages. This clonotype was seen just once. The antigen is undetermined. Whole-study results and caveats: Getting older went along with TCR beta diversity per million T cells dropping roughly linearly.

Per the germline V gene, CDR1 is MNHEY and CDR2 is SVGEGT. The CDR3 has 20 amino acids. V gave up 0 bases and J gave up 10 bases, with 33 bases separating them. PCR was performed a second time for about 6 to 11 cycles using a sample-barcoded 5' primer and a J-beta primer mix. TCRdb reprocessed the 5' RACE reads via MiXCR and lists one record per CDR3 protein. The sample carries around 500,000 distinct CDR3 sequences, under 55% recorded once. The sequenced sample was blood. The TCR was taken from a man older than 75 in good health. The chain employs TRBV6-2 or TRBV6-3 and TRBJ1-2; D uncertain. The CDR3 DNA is TGTGCCAGCAGTTACTCGATTCGTAAGACGTCGAGCCCGCTAGGAGCGTACTACACCTTC. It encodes CASSYSIRKTSSPLGAYYTF.